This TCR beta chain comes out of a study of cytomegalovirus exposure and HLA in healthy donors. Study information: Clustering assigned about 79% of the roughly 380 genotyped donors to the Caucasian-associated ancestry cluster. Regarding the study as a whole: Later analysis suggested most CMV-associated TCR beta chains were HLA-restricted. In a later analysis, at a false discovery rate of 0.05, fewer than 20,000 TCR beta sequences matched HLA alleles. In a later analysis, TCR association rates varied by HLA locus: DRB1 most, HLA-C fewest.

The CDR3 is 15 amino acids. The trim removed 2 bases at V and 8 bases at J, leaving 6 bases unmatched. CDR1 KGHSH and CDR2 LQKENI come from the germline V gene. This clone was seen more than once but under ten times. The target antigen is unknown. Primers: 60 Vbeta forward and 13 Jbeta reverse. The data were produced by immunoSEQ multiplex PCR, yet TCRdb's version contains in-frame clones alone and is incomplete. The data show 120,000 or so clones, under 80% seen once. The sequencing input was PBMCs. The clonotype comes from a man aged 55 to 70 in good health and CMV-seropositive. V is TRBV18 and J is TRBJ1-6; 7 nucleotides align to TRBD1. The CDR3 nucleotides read TGTGCCAGCTCACCAGAGACAGGGTGGGATTCACCCCTCCACTTT. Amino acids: CASSPETGWDSPLHF.